What follows is one T cell receptor beta chain and its context. Its specificity is unknown. A single record per CDR3 protein comes from TCRdb applying MiXCR to the 5' RACE reads. The data contain 110,000 or so distinct CDR3 sequences, 9.5% to 14% of them seen just once; the ten biggest clones take up more than 20%. V was cut by 2 bases and J by 7 bases, with 9 bases left in between. This CDR3 comprises 12 residues. From germline, CDR1 is MDHEN and CDR2 SYDVKM. Time point in this sample: blood at routine non-recurrence follow-up after resection. The data were obtained in a study of spatial heterogeneity in lung cancer. Study as a whole: Every unique TCR and UMI combination, on average, appeared more than ten times in raw reads.

Overall study findings and caveats: Tumor TCRs that were ubiquitous and expanded showed up in blood more at resection than follow-up.

The rearrangement links TRBV28 to TRBJ2-7, with D uncertain. This TCR was recovered from a female donor with early-stage non-small cell lung cancer. Specimen: PBMCs, collected at follow-up. DNA for the CDR3: TGTGCCAGCAGTTTACTCGCTCGGGAGCAGTACTTC. This sequence encodes CASSLLAREQYF.